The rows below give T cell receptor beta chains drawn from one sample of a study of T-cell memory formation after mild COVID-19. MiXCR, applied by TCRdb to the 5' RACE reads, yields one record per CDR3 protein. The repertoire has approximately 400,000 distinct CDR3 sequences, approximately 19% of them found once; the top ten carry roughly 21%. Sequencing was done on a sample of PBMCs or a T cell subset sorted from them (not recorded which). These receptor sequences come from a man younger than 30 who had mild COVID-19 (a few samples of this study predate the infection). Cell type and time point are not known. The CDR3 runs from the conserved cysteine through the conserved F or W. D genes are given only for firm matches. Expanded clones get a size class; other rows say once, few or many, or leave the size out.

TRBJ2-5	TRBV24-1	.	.	TGTGCCACCGCGTACCAAGAGACCCAGTACTTC	CATAYQETQYF
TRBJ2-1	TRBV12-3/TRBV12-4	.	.	TGTGCCAGCAGCCGAGTAGGGAATGAGCAGTTCTTC	CASSRVGNEQFF
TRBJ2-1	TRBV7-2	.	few	TGTGCCAGCAGCTTAGTCGGGGGATCGCCCTACAATGAGCAGTTCTTC	CASSLVGGSPYNEQFF
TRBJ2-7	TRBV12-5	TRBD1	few	TGTGCTAGTGGTTCGGGGCCCGGGACAGGGTCTTCCTACGAGCAGTACTTC	CASGSGPGTGSSYEQYF
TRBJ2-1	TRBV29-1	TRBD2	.	TGCAGCGTTGCAAGCGGGACCTACAATGAGCAGTTCTTC	CSVASGTYNEQFF
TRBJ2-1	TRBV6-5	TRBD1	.	TGTGCCACCCGACAGGGTAGCAATGAGCAGTTCTTC	CATRQGSNEQFF
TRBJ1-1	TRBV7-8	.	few	TGTGCCAGCAGCTTGCCGTTGGCTAACACTGAAGCTTTCTTT	CASSLPLANTEAFF
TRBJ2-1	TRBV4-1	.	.	TGCGCCAGCAGGTCCGGGACAACCACCTACAATGAGCAGTTCTTC	CASRSGTTTYNEQFF
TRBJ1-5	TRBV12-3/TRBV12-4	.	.	TGTGCCAGCAGTTTACGACAGGCGGCGATTAAGCCCCAGCATTTT	CASSLRQAAIKPQHF
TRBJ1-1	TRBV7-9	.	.	TGTGCCAGCAGCCCAGGGCAGGGAGGAGGGACTGAAGCTTTCTTT	CASSPGQGGGTEAFF
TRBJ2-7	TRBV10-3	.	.	TGTGCCATCAGTGATAAAGGCGGGACGGAAGCCTACGAGCAGTACTTC	CAISDKGGTEAYEQYF
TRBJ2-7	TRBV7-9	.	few	TGTGCCACCAGCATGTTGGAGGTGGTCCGGTACGAGCAGTACTTC	CATSMLEVVRYEQYF
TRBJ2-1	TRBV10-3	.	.	TGTGCCATCAGCTCGACCGGGAATGAGCAGTTCTTC	CAISSTGNEQFF
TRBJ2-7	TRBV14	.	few	TGTGCCAGCAGCCGGGGCGGGACAGTAGCCTACGAGCAGTACTTC	CASSRGGTVAYEQYF
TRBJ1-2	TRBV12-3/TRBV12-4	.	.	TGTGCCAGCAGTTTAATCACAGTCGACGTACAGGGCTACACCTTC	CASSLITVDVQGYTF
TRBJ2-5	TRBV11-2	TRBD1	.	TGTGCCAGCAGCCCAATCGTCACCGGGACAGGGGACCAAGAGACCCAGTACTTC	CASSPIVTGTGDQETQYF
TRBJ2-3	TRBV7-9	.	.	TGTGCCAGCAGCTGGGCCGTGGGGGGCCCAGATACGCAGTATTTT	CASSWAVGGPDTQYF
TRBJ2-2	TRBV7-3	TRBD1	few	TGTGCCAGCAGCTCCACGGGACAGGGAACCGGGGAGCTGTTTTTT	CASSSTGQGTGELFF
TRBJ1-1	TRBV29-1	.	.	TGCAGCGTTGTCCCAGGGACCGACACTGAAGCTTTCTTT	CSVVPGTDTEAFF
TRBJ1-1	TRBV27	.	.	TGTGCCACCCTCCGGGGGGGGGAAGCTTTCTTT	CATLRGGEAFF
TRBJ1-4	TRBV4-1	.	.	TGCGCCAGCAGCCAAGATCAAGCAGGAGTTAATGAAAAACTGTTTTTT	CASSQDQAGVNEKLFF
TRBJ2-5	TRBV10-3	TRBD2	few	TGTGCCATCGGGTCTTTCGGGGGGAAAGAGACCCAGTACTTC	CAIGSFGGKETQYF
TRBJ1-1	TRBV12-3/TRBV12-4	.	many	TGTGCCAGCAGTTTCGGTGAAAGGACTGAAGCTTTCTTT	CASSFGERTEAFF
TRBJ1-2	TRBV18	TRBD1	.	TGTGCCAGCTCACCAGCCTCCGGAGGGACAGGAGATAACTATGGCTACACCTTC	CASSPASGGTGDNYGYTF
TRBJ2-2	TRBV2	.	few	TGTGCCAGCAGGGGGAATTGGGGCCTGCTGAACACCGGGGAGCTGTTTTTT	CASRGNWGLLNTGELFF
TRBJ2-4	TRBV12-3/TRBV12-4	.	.	TGTGCCAGCAGATTGACATGGTCGGCCAAAAACATTCAGTACTTC	CASRLTWSAKNIQYF